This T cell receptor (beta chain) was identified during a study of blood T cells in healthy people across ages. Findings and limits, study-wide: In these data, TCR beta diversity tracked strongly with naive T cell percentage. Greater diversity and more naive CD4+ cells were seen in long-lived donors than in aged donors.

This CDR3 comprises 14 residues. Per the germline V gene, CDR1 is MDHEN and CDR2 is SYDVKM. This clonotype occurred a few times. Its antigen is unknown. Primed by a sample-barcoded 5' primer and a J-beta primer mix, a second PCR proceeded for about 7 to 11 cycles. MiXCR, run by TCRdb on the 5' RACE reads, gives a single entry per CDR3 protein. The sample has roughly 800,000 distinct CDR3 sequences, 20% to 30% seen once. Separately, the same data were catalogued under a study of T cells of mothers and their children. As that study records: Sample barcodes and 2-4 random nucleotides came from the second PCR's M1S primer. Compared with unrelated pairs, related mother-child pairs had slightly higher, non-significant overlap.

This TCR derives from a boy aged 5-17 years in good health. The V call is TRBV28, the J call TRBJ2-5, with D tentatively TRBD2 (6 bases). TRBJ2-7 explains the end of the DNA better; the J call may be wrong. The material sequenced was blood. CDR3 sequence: CASSSRDWVYEQYF. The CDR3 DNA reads TGTGCCAGCAGTTCCCGGGACTGGGTCTACGAGCAGTACTTC.